The 8 T cell receptor beta chains in this list originate from one sample, sequenced in a study of CD8 T cells in Susac syndrome. cDNA came from roughly 0.5 to 1 ug RNA primed by random hexamers. TCRdb ran MiXCR on the immunoSEQ multiplex PCR reads and lists one entry per CDR3 protein. Counted here are approximately 110,000 distinct CDR3 sequences, about 93% occurring once; the ten biggest clones make up roughly 0.08%. The sequencing sample was made of CD4+ T cells from PBMCs. The receptors here all came from a human donor in good health.

CDR3 amino acids: CAWRVGLAGSGELFF. CDR3 DNA: TGTGCCTGGAGAGTGGGTCTAGCGGGATCTGGGGAGCTGTTTTTT. The V and J genes are TRBV30 and TRBJ2-2; TRBD2 matches 9 bases. Germline loops: CDR1 GTSNPN, CDR2 SVGIG (reference sequence). Germline trimming cut 3 bases from V and 8 bases from J; bases unmatched to any gene: 10. The CDR3 totals 15 residues.

The chain is built from TRBV7-2 and TRBJ2-7, with D possibly TRBD2 on 6 matching bases. This CDR3 has 15 residues. V lost 3 bases and J lost 6, with 18 bases in between. Germline V gene data show CDR1 as SGHTA and CDR2 as FQGNSA. The CDR3 sequence: CASSFPLASGGEQYF. CDR3 DNA sequence: TGTGCCAGCAGCTTTCCCCTAGCGTCCGGAGGCGAGCAGTACTTC.

This chain uses TRBV19 with TRBJ2-1; a weak D match, TRBD2 (6 bases). The CDR3 contains 15 residues. Germline CDR1 and CDR2: LNHDA and SQIVND (reference sequence). V was pared by 3 bases and J by 8 bases, with 17 bases between. The CDR3 is CASSMMAGTGDEQFF. The CDR3 nucleotides read TGTGCCAGTAGTATGATGGCGGGGACGGGCGATGAGCAGTTCTTC.

The chain employs TRBV20-1 and TRBJ1-2; D gene unclear. The CDR3 runs to 14 residues. From germline, CDR1 is DFQATT and CDR2 SNEGSKA (reference sequence). Deletions cut 3 bases from V and 13 bases from J, with 24 bases between. DNA for the CDR3: TGCAGTGCTAGCGCCTCCACAGTACCCATAGCCGGCACCTTC. Its translation is CSASASTVPIAGTF.

This chain connects TRBV20-1 to TRBJ2-3; no reliable D call. Trimming took off 0 bases at V and 5 bases at J, with 12 bases between the two ends. This CDR3 region has 14 residues. Germline V gene sequence: CDR1 DFQATT, CDR2 SNEGSKA (reference sequence). The CDR3 loop is CSARDPRGGDTQYF. Written as DNA, the CDR3 is TGCAGTGCTAGAGATCCTCGCGGTGGAGATACGCAGTATTTT.

This rearrangement joins TRBV5-1 to TRBJ1-1; 7 bases match TRBD1. V dropped 4 bases and J dropped 0; count of bases not matched to a gene: 6. The CDR3 has 15 residues. Germline CDR1 reads SGHRS; CDR2 reads YFSETQ. The CDR3, as DNA: TGCGCCAGCAGCCACTCGACAGGGATGAACACTGAAGCTTTCTTT. This gives the protein CASSHSTGMNTEAFF.

The chain is built from TRBV11-2 and TRBJ2-2; perhaps TRBD2 as D (6 bases). Germline V CDR1 and CDR2: SGHAT, FQNNGV. CDR3 length: 15 residues. V was cut by 5 bases and J by 2 bases, with 12 bases left in between. The CDR3 is CASSPQGLNTGELFF. The CDR3 DNA is TGTGCCAGCAGCCCTCAGGGACTCAACACCGGGGAGCTGTTTTTT.

Here the CDR3 DNA reads TGCAGTGCTAGTAGCTCGGAACCCTATGGCTACACCTTC. It is translated as CSASSSEPYGYTF. The chain couples TRBV20-1 to TRBJ1-2; D gene uncertain. The V end lost 3 bases, the J end lost 4 bases, and 12 bases lay between the germline ends. The CDR3 runs 13 residues. Germline CDR1 reads DFQATT; CDR2 reads SNEGSKA (reference sequence).